This T cell receptor beta chain was captured in a study of regulatory T cells in long-lasting Graves disease. Assembly of TCR beta libraries relied on iRepertoire HTBI primers together with Arm-PCR of CDR3 regions. TCRdb recomputed calls from the multiplex PCR reads with MiXCR, one row per CDR3 protein. Of 700,000 or so distinct CDR3 sequences listed, 25% to 30% are singletons. Regarding time point: persistent/refractory GD, antithyroid drugs over 5 years with positive TRAb. The TCR library was made from RNA that had been extracted from PBMCs in TRIzol. This clonotype occurred many times. Germline-derived CDR1 and CDR2 are SGHAT and FQNNGV. V was trimmed by 3 bases and J by 7 bases, leaving 9 bases between them. The CDR3 has 12 amino acids.

The clonotype originates from a female donor with Graves disease. The rearrangement uses TRBV11-2 and TRBJ1-1; D uncertain. The source material was peripheral blood mononuclear cells (PBMCs), sampled when the disease was refractory, from a patient treated with antithyroid drugs. CDR3 nucleotide sequence: TGTGCCAGCAGCTTTCAAGGCCTTGAAGCTTTCTTT. It yields the protein CASSFQGLEAFF.